These T cell receptor beta chains were read from a single sample in a study of cytomegalovirus exposure and HLA in healthy donors. Assay used: immunoSEQ multiplex PCR; TCRdb lists only in-frame clones, some missing. The table lists 100,000 or so clones, 80% of them singletons, with approximately 6.9% in the top ten. Sequenced sample: PBMCs. These receptor sequences come from a man aged 25 to 40 in good health and CMV-seropositive. CDR3s include the opening cysteine and the closing phenylalanine or tryptophan. A D gene is named only where the DNA matches it firmly.

j_call d_call v_call cdr3_aa
TRBJ2-7 - TRBV6-5 CASRPLLAGAGEQYF
TRBJ2-2 - TRBV6-5 CASSYSIDSHTGELFF
TRBJ2-1 TRBD1 TRBV14 CASSLPGGPYNEQFF
TRBJ2-5 - TRBV27 CASSRTAGEVETQYF
TRBJ2-7 - TRBV18 CASSPSGSEQYF
TRBJ2-3 TRBD2 TRBV19 CASSDRTSGGFLTDTQYF
TRBJ2-3 TRBD1 TRBV2 CASSRQGVSTDTQYF
TRBJ2-1 TRBD2 TRBV5-1 CASSLGLAGNSYNEQFF
TRBJ1-5 - TRBV19 CASTDRALSNQPQHF
TRBJ1-1 - TRBV11-1 CASSLAQGWGTEAFF
TRBJ1-2 - TRBV19 CASSGTFNYGYTF
TRBJ1-5 TRBD1 TRBV5-8 CASSRGQGDNQPQHF